This TCR beta chain is drawn from a study of cytomegalovirus exposure and HLA in healthy donors. The CDR3 length is 15 residues. CDR1 and CDR2 (germline): SGHRS, YFSETQ. J gave up 4 bases and V 3 bases, and 5 bases lay outside the gene matches. PCR primers comprised 60 Vbeta and 13 Jbeta primers. Sequenced by immunoSEQ multiplex PCR; TCRdb stores in-frame clones only, minus some. The table has about 150,000 clones, approximately 80% seen once. The chain couples TRBV5-1 to TRBJ2-2, with TRBD1 identical over 8 bases. The clonotype comes from a male donor in good health and CMV-seronegative. Sequencing was done on a sample of PBMCs. CDR3 region: CASSWTGLGTGELFF. The CDR3, as DNA: TGCGCCAGCAGCTGGACAGGGCTCGGCACCGGGGAGCTGTTTTTT.